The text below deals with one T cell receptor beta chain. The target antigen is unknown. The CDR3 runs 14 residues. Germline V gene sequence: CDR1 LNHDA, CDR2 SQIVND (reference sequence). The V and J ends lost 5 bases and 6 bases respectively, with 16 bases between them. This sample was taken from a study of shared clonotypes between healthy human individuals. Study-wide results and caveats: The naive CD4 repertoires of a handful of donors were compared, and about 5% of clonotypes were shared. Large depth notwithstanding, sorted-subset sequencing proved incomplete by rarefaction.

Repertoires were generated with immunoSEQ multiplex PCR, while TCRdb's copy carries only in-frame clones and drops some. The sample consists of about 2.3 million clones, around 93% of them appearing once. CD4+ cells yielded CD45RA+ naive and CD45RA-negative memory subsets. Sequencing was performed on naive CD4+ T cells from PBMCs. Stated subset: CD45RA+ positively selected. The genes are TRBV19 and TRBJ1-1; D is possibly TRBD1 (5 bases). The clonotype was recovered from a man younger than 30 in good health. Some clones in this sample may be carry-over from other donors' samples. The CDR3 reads CASSRGGRLAEAFF. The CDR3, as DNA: TGTGCCAGTAGTCGGGGGGGAAGGTTAGCTGAAGCTTTCTTT.